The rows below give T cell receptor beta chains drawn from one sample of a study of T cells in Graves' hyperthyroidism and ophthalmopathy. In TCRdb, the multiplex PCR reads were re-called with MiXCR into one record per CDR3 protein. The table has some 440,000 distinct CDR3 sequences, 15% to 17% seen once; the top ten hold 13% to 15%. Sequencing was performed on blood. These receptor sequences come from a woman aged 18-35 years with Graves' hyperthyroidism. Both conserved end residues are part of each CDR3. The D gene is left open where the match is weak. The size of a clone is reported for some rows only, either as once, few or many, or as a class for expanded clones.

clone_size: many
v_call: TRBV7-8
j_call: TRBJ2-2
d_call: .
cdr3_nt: TGTGCCAGCAGCTCCCACCACACCGGGGAGCTGTTTTTT
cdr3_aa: CASSSHHTGELFF

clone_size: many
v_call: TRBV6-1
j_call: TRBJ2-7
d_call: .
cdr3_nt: TGTGCCAGCAGTTACGCGGGACGGGACTACGAGCAGTACTTC
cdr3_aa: CASSYAGRDYEQYF

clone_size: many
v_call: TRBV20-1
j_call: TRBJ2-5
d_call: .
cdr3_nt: TGCAGTGCTAGAGGCGAGGCTAGAGAATTTGGGGAGACCCAGTACTTC
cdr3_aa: CSARGEAREFGETQYF

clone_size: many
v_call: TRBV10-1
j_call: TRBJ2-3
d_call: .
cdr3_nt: TGCGCCAGCAGTGAGTCTATGGCTCGAACAGATACGCAGTATTTT
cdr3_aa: CASSESMARTDTQYF

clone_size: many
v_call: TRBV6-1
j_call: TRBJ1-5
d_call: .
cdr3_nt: TGTGCCAGCACGGGGGGCGTAGGCAATCAGCCCCAGCATTTT
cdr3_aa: CASTGGVGNQPQHF

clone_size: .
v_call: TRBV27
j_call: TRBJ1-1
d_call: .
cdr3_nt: TGTGCCAGCAGTTTTGGAGGGCGAGGGAACACCGGGGGGCGGTTGAGCACTGAAGCTTTCTTT
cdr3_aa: CASSFGGRGNTGGRLSTEAFF

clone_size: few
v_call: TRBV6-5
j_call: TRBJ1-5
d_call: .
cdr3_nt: TGTGCCAGCAGTTACGGGGGGCTGGAGCCCCAGCATTTT
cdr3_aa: CASSYGGLEPQHF

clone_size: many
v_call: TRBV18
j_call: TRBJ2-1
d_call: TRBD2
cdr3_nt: TGTGCCAGCTCATCGGCGACTAGCGGGGGTTTAGTCCTTCAGCAGTTCTTC
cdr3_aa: CASSSATSGGLVLQQFF

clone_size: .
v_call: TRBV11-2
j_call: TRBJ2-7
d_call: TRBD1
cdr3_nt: TGTGCCAGCAGCCCGCCTCGACAGGGGGCGGGATACGAGCAGTACTTC
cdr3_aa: CASSPPRQGAGYEQYF

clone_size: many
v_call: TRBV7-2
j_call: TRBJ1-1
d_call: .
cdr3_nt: TGTGCCAGCAGCTTATGGCCAGGGAGGGACACTGAAGCTTTCTTT
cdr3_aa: CASSLWPGRDTEAFF